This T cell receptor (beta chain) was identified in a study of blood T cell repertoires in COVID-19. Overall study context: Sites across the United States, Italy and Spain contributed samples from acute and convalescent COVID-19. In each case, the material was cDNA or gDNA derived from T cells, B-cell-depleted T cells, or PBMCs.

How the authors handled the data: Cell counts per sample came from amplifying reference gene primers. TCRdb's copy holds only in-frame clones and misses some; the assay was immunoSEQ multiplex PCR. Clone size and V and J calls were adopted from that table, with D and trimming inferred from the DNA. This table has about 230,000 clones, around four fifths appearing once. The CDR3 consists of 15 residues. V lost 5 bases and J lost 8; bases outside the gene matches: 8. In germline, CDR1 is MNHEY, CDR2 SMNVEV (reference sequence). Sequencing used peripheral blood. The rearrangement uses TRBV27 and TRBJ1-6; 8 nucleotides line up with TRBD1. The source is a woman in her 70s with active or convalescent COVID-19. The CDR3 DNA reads TGTGCCAGCAGTCTCTTGACAGGGGCCGATTCACCCCTCCACTTT. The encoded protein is CASSLLTGADSPLHF.